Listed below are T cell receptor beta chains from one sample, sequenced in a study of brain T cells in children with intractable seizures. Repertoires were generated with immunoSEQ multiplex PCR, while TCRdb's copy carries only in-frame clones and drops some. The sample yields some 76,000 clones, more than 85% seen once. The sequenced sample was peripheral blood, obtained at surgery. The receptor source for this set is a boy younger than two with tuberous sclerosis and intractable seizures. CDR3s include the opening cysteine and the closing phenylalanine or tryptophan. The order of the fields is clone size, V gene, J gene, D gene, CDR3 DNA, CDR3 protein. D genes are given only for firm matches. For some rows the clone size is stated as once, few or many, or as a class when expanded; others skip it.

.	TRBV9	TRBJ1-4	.	TGTGCCAGCAGCGTAGGTCCGGATTTACGGGAAAAACTGTTTTTT	CASSVGPDLREKLFF
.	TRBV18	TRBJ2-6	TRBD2	TGTGCCAGCTCACCAAGCGGGGGCGGGTCTGGGGCCAACGTCCTGACTTTC	CASSPSGGGSGANVLTF
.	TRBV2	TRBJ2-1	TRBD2	TGTGCCAGCACTACAGCGGGGGGGAATGAGCAGTTCTTC	CASTTAGGNEQFF
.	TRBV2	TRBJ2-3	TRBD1	TGTGCCAGCAGTTCGGGACAGGGCTTCACAGATACGCAGTATTTT	CASSSGQGFTDTQYF
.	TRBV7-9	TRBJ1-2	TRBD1	TGTGCCAGCAGCAATTCAGGGGGCTATGGCTACACCTTC	CASSNSGGYGYTF
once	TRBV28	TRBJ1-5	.	TGTGCCAGCAGTCCTTACAATCGGGGCAATCAGCCCCAGCATTTT	CASSPYNRGNQPQHF
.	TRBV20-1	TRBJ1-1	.	TGCTCAAACAGGGTCTCGACTGAAGCTTTCTTT	CSNRVSTEAFF
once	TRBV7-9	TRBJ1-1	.	TGTGCCAGCAGCTTAGGACGGGTTGGTATGAACACTGAAGCTTTCTTT	CASSLGRVGMNTEAFF
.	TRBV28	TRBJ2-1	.	TGTGCCAGCAGTTCCCCACTTGATAGTGAGCAGTTCTTC	CASSSPLDSEQFF
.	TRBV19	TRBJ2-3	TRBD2	TGTGCCACCTCCCGACTAGCGGGGGCCCGGGATACGCAGTATTTT	CATSRLAGARDTQYF